This T cell receptor beta chain emerged from a study of shared clonotypes between healthy human individuals. Broader study findings: Depth of sequencing was expected to influence donor clonotype sharing. Researchers sampled only blood; tissue repertoires likely differ.

In the case of this clone: Its antigen is undetermined.

CDR1 KGHSH and CDR2 LQKENI come from the germline V gene. V was clipped by 3 bases and J by 1 base, with 12 bases between them. The CDR3 covers 16 residues. Naive-designated CD8 cells lacked CD45RO, were positively enriched for CCR7, and omitted terminally differentiated effector memory CD45RA+ cells. For sorted subsets, roughly 200 ng DNA per replicate equaled about 30,000 T cell genomes. In the authors' workflow: From ImmunoSEQ came sequences covering only the junction and carrying no quality scores, so filtering differed. The table came from immunoSEQ multiplex PCR; TCRdb's copy has only in-frame clones and leaves some out. Clone size and V and J calls were adopted from that table, with D and trimming inferred from the DNA. The data hold 600,000 or so clones, with approximately 95% observed a single time.

This sequence was found in a woman younger than 45 in good health. What was sequenced was naive CD8+ T cells sorted from blood. The V and J genes are TRBV18 and TRBJ2-2; D is undetermined. In DNA, the CDR3 is TGTGCCAGCTCACCGCCGTCCAGAGAGAACACCGGGGAGCTGTTTTTT. Translated: CASSPPSRENTGELFF.